This section outlines one T cell receptor beta chain sequence together with its context. Its antigen has not been determined. At one end the junction does not follow the germline gene, possibly because of a read error. In Finland, the donors were immunologically healthy infants who were having open corrective cardiac surgery for congenital heart defects. From four of the eight donors, a small aliquot of roughly 0.5-1 mL peripheral blood was collected during surgery. Genomic DNA from blood samples was extracted from all available leukocytes rather than from a fixed cell number. Erythrocytes were removed from blood with ACK lysis buffer, and the leukocytes were stored as pellets at -70 °C. A QIAsymphony instrument was used to extract genomic DNA from frozen cell pellets. The cysteine opens and the phenylalanine closes a CDR3 of 16 amino acids. Solely the CDR3 DNA is kept, with 48 bases framed from the first base. For CDR1 and CDR2, the germline V gene (reference sequence) lists LNHDA and SQIVND.

The data were taken from a study of human thymus T cells (dated by TCRdb to the early 2020s). With regard to the full study: The study used seven to nine infant thymus samples plus four related peripheral blood samples to characterize TCR alpha and beta repertoires. The infant donors were roughly 7 to 244 days old, and the cohort included six males and two females.

Broader findings and caveats from the paper: On average, thymus samples gave around 810,000 unique TCRB clonotypes, whereas blood samples gave roughly 80,000. Biased V and J gene segment usage appeared to be present in both thymic and peripheral blood repertoires.

TCRB and TCRAD loci were amplified from a standardized quantity of quality-controlled genomic DNA using the immunoSEQ multiplex PCR assay. The amplicons spanned the V(D)J region and were long enough to cover the CDR3 and allow V and J genes to be identified. The commercial immunoSEQ service was used to sequence amplicons on an Illumina platform. The authors processed their data as follows. Primer bias and sequencing errors were corrected using previously described methods, and TCRAD and TCRB definitions followed the IMGT database. Repertoires were analysed with immunoSEQ Analyzer 3.0 and VDJTools, covering basic statistics, V/J segment usage, diversity estimates, rarefaction and pairwise overlap. To estimate diversity, the Chao1, ChaoE, Efron-Thisted, Shannon and inverse Simpson indices were applied, and diversity was also estimated on datasets down-sampled to the smallest sample. Repertoire overlap was assessed by strict matching of CDR3 nucleotide sequence, V gene and J gene, and clustering was done by Jaccard-based multidimensional scaling. TCRdb obtained this table from immuneACCESS and retained in-frame rearrangements with V and J assigned. These tables miss some clones; where compared with another copy, unresolved V genes account for less than half of the shortfall, and the remainder is unexplained. V, J and clone size are taken as reported in that table, and D and trimming were inferred from the DNA itself. For this sample there are under 70,000 clones; 94% appear just once. Jointly, the top ten make up around 5.4% of the sample.

The rearrangement combines TRBV19 with TRBJ2-3; TRBD2 lines up with 10 middle nucleotides. This receptor was taken from a boy less than two years old with a congenital heart defect but otherwise immunologically healthy. Sequences were obtained from blood. The CDR3 region reads CASSLEGLAGVDTQYF. The bases are TGTGCCAGTAGTCTAGAGGGGCTAGCGGGGGTAGATACGCAGTATTTT. Full variable domain (CDR3 extended with the reference TRBV19 and TRBJ2-3 proteins): DGGITQSPKYLFRKEGQNVTLSCEQNLNHDAMYWYRQDPGQGLRLIYYSQIVNDFQKGDIAEGYSVSREKKESFPLTVTSAQKNPTAFYLCASSLEGLAGVDTQYFGPGTRLTVL.